This TCR beta chain was retrieved from a study of post-analysis software for immune sequencing data. General study results and limits: Elevated frequency relative to controls characterized 4 or 5 TRBV segments in patients, TRBV5-6, TRBV5-1 and TRBV20-1 among them.

A remark on this clonotype: The antigen is not known.

Prepared libraries of TCR beta cDNA carried unique molecular identifiers. TCRdb recomputed calls from the PCR reads with MiXCR, one row per CDR3 protein. The sample yields 650,000 to 850,000 distinct CDR3 sequences, approximately 53% seen once. From germline, CDR1 is DFQATT and CDR2 SNEGSKA (reference sequence). Trimming took off 5 bases at V and 5 bases at J, with 16 bases between the two ends. The CDR3 runs 14 residues. The receptor comes from a girl between 5 and 17 years old with multiple sclerosis. The chain uses TRBV20-1 and TRBJ2-1; tentative D call: TRBD2 (6 bases). Sequenced input: blood. CDR3 protein: CSAEPGTGDNEQFF. CDR3 DNA sequence: TGCAGTGCTGAGCCCGGGACTGGGGACAATGAGCAGTTCTTC.